This TCR beta chain originates from a study of STAT3 mutations in large granular lymphocyte leukemia. The CDR3 is 12 residues long. The germline gives CDR1 MNHNS, CDR2 SASEGT. Trimming took 10 bases from V and 3 from J, leaving 13 bases between them. Study-wide findings and caveats: At least one immunodominant TCR beta clonotype appeared in every T-cell large granular lymphocyte leukemia patient. Samples missed the first appearance of the clone. In several patients, dominant TCR clone burden exceeded STAT3 mutant burden, suggesting STAT3 mutation arose secondarily.

As for this clone: Its antigen is unknown.

The assay was immunoSEQ multiplex PCR, and TCRdb's table has in-frame clones only and misses some. The sample yields approximately 43,000 clones, 80% to 85% seen once. The genes are TRBV6-1 and TRBJ2-7; a weak D match, TRBD1 (5 bases). Sample: PBMCs. The sequence was collected from a human donor with T large granular lymphocyte leukemia. Some clones in this sample may be carry-over from other donors' samples. CDR3 sequence: CATLDIIYEQYV. DNA of the CDR3: TGTGCCACCTTGGACATTATCTACGAGCAGTACGTC.